These 12 T cell receptor beta chains share one sample of origin, sequenced in a study of T-cell memory formation after mild COVID-19. TCRdb reprocessed the 5' RACE reads with MiXCR, giving one entry per CDR3 protein. The repertoire holds some 350,000 distinct CDR3 sequences, with 15% as singletons. Sequenced: PBMCs or a T cell subset sorted from them (not recorded which). The receptors were gathered from a man between 18 and 29 years old who had mild COVID-19 (a few samples of this study predate the infection). Cell type and time point are not known.

This clonotype showed up just a few times. This chain connects TRBV18 to TRBJ1-2; D is uncertain. Trimming pared 3 bases from V and 7 bases from J, leaving 15 bases between. Looked up from germline, CDR1 is KGHSH and CDR2 is LQKENI. The CDR3 runs 14 residues. The CDR3: CASSPYEELSGYTF. The CDR3 coding sequence is TGTGCCAGCTCACCGTATGAGGAATTGAGTGGCTACACCTTC.

The sample holds one count of this clonotype. The J gene is TRBJ2-7, the V gene TRBV4-3, with D possibly matching TRBD2 (6 bases). Trimming left V 4 bases short and J 6 bases short, with 16 bases between. The CDR3 covers 14 residues. Germline V gives CDR1 LGHNA, CDR2 YSLEER. For the CDR3, the DNA is TGCGCCAGCAGCCGCAGACTAGGGTCGGGCGAGCAGTACTTC. Amino acid sequence: CASSRRLGSGEQYF.

This clonotype was detected only a few times. J is TRBJ2-7 and V is TRBV5-1; 9 nucleotides agree with TRBD1. CDR1 is SGHRS and CDR2 is YFSETQ in the germline V gene. With V trimmed by 5 bases and J by 2 bases, 2 bases remained unmatched. This CDR3 spans 13 amino acids. As DNA, the CDR3 is TGCGCCAGCAGAGGACAGGGGACCTACGAGCAGTACTTC. Residues: CASRGQGTYEQYF.

V gene TRBV6-2 or TRBV6-3 combines with J gene TRBJ2-6; D remains unclear. The V end lost 0 bases, the J end lost 2 bases, and 8 bases lay between the germline ends. Germline-derived CDR1 and CDR2 are MNHEY and SVGEGT. This CDR3 comprises 16 residues. CDR3 region: CASSYSNAAGANVLTF. Written as DNA, the CDR3 is TGTGCCAGCAGTTACTCGAACGCAGCTGGGGCCAACGTCCTGACTTTC.

This clonotype has at least ten counts. The chain joins TRBV18 to TRBJ2-1, with 7 bases matching TRBD1. The CDR3 is made up of 14 amino acids. V trimming: 3 bases; J trimming: 7 bases; junction bases outside the gene matches: 6. Germline CDR1 reads KGHSH; CDR2 reads LQKENI. CDR3 bases: TGTGCCAGCTCACCCCGGACAGGTGAAAATGAGCAGTTCTTC. Its translation: CASSPRTGENEQFF.

The J gene is TRBJ2-5, the V gene TRBV2, with TRBD2 matching 8 bases. V gave up 7 bases and J gave up 5 bases; unmatched junction bases: 6. The CDR3 length is 13 residues. CDR1 is SNHLY, CDR2 FYNNEI, per germline. The CDR3 DNA is TGTGCCAGCACCGCACTAGCGGTGGAGACCCAGTACTTC. Protein product: CASTALAVETQYF.

V and J are TRBV5-6 and TRBJ2-2; D is unresolved. V dropped 0 bases and J dropped 4 bases, with 13 bases sitting between them. The germline gives CDR1 SGHDT, CDR2 YYEEEE. This CDR3 spans 16 amino acids. CDR3 amino acids: CASSLGPGVLTGELFF. The CDR3 DNA reads as TGTGCCAGCAGCTTGGGACCCGGAGTGCTCACCGGGGAGCTGTTTTTT.

The chain combines TRBV6-6 with TRBJ2-5; TRBD2 is a possible D gene (6 bases). V lost 0 bases, J lost 9 bases, and 14 bases lay in between. The CDR3 extends over 14 amino acids. Germline V gene data show CDR1 as MNHNY and CDR2 as SVGAGI (reference sequence). Here the CDR3 reads CASSYSRTNPAQYF. The DNA for the CDR3 is TGTGCCAGCAGTTACTCCCGGACTAATCCGGCCCAGTACTTC.

This clonotype was observed many times. The J gene is TRBJ2-3, the V gene TRBV25-1; maybe TRBD1 (5 bases). Per germline, CDR1 MGHDK and CDR2 SYGVNS. V shed 6 bases and J shed 6 bases, with 16 bases lying between them. CDR3 length equals 14 residues. CDR3 in amino acids: CASSPPPPGDTQYF. CDR3 nucleotide sequence: TGTGCCAGCAGCCCCCCCCCACCAGGGGATACGCAGTATTTT.

There are a few counts of this clonotype. The chain joins TRBV24-1 to TRBJ2-2; D is perhaps TRBD2 (5 bases). In germline, CDR1 is KGHDR, CDR2 SFDVKD. Trimming cost V 10 bases and J 8 bases, with 19 bases left between them. This CDR3 comprises 14 residues. CDR3 amino acids: CATSDGGMEGELFF. The CDR3 DNA reads TGTGCCACGAGCGACGGAGGAATGGAGGGGGAGCTGTTTTTT.

The chain is built from TRBV7-9 and TRBJ2-3, with 7 bases aligning to TRBD1. In germline, CDR1 is SEHNR, CDR2 FQNEAQ (reference sequence). Trimming took 8 bases from V and 3 from J; bases not matched to a gene: 11. The CDR3 sequence is 15 residues long. CDR3 bases: TGTGCCAGCCAGGCGGCAGGGGGAATTACAGATACGCAGTATTTT. Translating it yields CASQAAGGITDTQYF.

This clonotype was seen at least ten times. V is TRBV10-3 and J is TRBJ1-2, with no clear D. V dropped 3 bases and J dropped 0 bases, with 5 bases sitting between them. The CDR3 covers 13 residues. Germline values: CDR1 ENHRY, CDR2 SYGVKD. CDR3 DNA: TGTGCCATCAGTGAAAACCCTAACTATGGCTACACCTTC. Its translation: CAISENPNYGYTF.